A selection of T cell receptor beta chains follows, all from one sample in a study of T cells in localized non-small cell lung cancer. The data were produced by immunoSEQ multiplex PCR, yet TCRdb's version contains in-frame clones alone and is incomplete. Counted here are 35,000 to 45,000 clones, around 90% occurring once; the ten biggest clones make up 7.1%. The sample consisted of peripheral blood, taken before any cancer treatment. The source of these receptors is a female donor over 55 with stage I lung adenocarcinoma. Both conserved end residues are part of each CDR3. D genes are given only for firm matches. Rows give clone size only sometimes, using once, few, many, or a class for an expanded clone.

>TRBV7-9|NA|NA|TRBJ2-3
CASSSRSGLGVGDTQYF
TGTGCCAGCAGCAGCCGCTCGGGCCTAGGAGTAGGGGATACGCAGTATTTT
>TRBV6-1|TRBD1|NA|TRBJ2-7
CASSIRDREFEQYF
TGTGCCAGCAGTATCCGGGACAGGGAGTTCGAGCAGTACTTC
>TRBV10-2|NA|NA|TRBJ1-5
CASSESGDFNQPQHF
TGCGCCAGCAGTGAGTCGGGGGACTTCAATCAGCCCCAGCATTTT
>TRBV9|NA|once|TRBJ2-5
CASSVEASVRTQYF
TGTGCCAGCAGCGTAGAGGCGTCCGTGCGGACCCAGTACTTC
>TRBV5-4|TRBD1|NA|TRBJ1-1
CASSLTGQNTEAFF
TGTGCCAGCAGCCTGACAGGGCAGAACACTGAAGCTTTCTTT
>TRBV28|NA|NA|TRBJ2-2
CASRRTLTGELFF
TGTGCCAGCAGGCGGACGTTAACCGGGGAGCTGTTTTTT
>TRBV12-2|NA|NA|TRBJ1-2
CASRPIQGNYGYTF
TGTGCAAGTCGTCCGATACAGGGGAACTATGGCTACACCTTC
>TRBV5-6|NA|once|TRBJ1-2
CASSFGAADRYTF
TGTGCCAGCAGCTTTGGAGCGGCAGATCGCTACACCTTC
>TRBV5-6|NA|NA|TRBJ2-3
CASSFSSTDTQYF
TGTGCCAGCAGCTTTTCTAGCACAGATACGCAGTATTTT
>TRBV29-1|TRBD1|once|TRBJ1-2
CSVVWTGEGGYTF
TGCAGCGTTGTTTGGACAGGGGAGGGAGGCTACACCTTC
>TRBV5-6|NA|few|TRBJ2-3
CASSWDSLEPDTQYF
TGTGCCAGCAGCTGGGACTCCCTCGAGCCAGATACGCAGTATTTT
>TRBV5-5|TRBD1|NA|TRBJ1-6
CASTGTVISPLHF
TGTGCCAGCACCGGGACAGTTATTTCACCCCTCCACTTT
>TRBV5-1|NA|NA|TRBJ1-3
CASTGEAGNTIYF
TGCGCCAGCACAGGGGAGGCTGGAAACACCATATATTTT
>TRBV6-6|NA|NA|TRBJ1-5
CASTLGRGQPQHF
TGTGCCAGCACCCTTGGGAGGGGTCAGCCCCAGCATTTT
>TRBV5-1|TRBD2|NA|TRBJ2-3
CASSLAASGGTRTDTQYF
TGCGCCAGCAGCTTGGCGGCTAGCGGGGGGACCCGCACAGATACGCAGTATTTT
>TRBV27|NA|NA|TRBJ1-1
CASSGPGGGTEAFF
TGTGCCAGCAGTGGGCCGGGAGGGGGGACTGAAGCTTTCTTT
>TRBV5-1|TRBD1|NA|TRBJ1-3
CASAGQGGNTIYF
TGCGCCAGCGCAGGACAGGGGGGAAACACCATATATTTT
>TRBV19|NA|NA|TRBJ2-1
CASSNFGGRDEQFF
TGTGCCAGTAGTAACTTCGGGGGGCGGGATGAGCAGTTCTTC
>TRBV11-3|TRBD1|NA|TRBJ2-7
CASSRGTGYEQYF
TGTGCCAGCAGCCGCGGGACAGGCTACGAGCAGTACTTC
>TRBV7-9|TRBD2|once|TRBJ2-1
CASLSGGAHNEQFF
TGTGCCAGCTTATCCGGGGGGGCACACAATGAGCAGTTCTTC
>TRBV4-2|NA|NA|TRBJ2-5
CASSPGLLGETQYF
TGTGCCAGCAGCCCCGGGTTACTGGGAGAGACCCAGTACTTC
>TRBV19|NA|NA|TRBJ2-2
CASSTTGFGELFF
TGTGCCAGTAGTACTACAGGCTTCGGGGAGCTGTTTTTT
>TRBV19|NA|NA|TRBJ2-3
CASSIGRGPADTQYF
TGTGCCAGTAGTATTGGTCGGGGTCCGGCTGATACGCAGTATTTT
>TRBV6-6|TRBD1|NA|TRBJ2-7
CASNLIRDRADEQYF
TGTGCCAGCAATTTAATCCGGGACAGGGCCGACGAGCAGTACTTC
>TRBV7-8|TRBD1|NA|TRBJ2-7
CASSWGQYEQYF
TGTGCCAGCAGCTGGGGACAGTACGAGCAGTACTTC
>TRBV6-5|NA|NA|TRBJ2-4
CASRETNIQYF
TGTGCCAGCAGAGAAACGAACATTCAGTACTTC
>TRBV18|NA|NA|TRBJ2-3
CASSPVGRDTQYF
TGTGCCAGCTCACCGGTGGGAAGAGATACGCAGTATTTT
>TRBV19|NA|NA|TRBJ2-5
CASSIEWATQETQYF
TGTGCCAGTAGTATAGAATGGGCCACCCAAGAGACCCAGTACTTC
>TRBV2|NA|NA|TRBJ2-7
CASRDRGGFPSYEQYF
TGTGCCAGCAGGGATAGGGGGGGTTTCCCCTCCTACGAGCAGTACTTC
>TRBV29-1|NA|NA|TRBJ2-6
CSVNLSGANVLTF
TGCAGCGTTAATCTCTCTGGGGCCAACGTCCTGACTTTC
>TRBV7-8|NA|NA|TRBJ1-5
CASSAQTSRGQPQHF
TGTGCCAGCAGCGCCCAGACTTCTAGGGGTCAGCCCCAGCATTTT
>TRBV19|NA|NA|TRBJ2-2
CASRWQTNTGELFF
TGTGCCAGTAGGTGGCAGACGAACACCGGGGAGCTGTTTTTT
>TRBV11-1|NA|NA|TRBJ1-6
CASSQRHTSSPLHF
TGTGCCAGCAGCCAAAGACATACGTCTTCACCCCTCCACTTT
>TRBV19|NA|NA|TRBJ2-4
CASSTGGDKNIQYF
TGTGCCAGTAGTACGGGGGGCGACAAAAACATTCAGTACTTC
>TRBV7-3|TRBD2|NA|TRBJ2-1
CASSPRLALSYNEQFF
TGTGCCAGCAGCCCTCGACTAGCCCTCTCCTACAATGAGCAGTTCTTC
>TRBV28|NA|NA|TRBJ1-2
CASSLPEGYGYTF
TGTGCCAGCAGTTTACCTGAGGGGTATGGCTACACCTTC
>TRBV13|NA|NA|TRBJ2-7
CASSLPPGSEQYF
TGTGCCAGCAGCTTACCCCCCGGCAGCGAGCAGTACTTC
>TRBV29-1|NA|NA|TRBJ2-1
CSVDFPRISYNEQFF
TGCAGCGTTGACTTCCCCCGGATATCCTACAATGAGCAGTTCTTC
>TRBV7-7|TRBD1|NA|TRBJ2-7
CASSLSQGAIYEQYF
TGTGCTAGCAGCTTGTCACAGGGGGCGATCTACGAGCAGTACTTC
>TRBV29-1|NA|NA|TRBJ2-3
CSVGRGQKSTDTQYF
TGCAGCGTTGGACGGGGACAAAAAAGCACAGATACGCAGTATTTT
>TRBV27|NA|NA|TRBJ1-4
CASSSAAATNEKLFF
TGTGCCAGCAGTTCCGCGGCAGCAACTAATGAAAAACTGTTTTTT
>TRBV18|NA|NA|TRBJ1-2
CASSADSPYGYTF
TGTGCCAGCTCGGCCGACAGTCCCTATGGCTACACCTTC
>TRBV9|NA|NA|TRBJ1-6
CASSVSGAESSYNSPLHF
TGTGCCAGCAGCGTAAGCGGGGCCGAGAGCTCCTATAATTCACCCCTCCACTTT
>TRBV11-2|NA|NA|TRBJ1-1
CASSLVAQGLGTEAFF
TGTGCCAGCAGCTTAGTTGCCCAGGGTTTGGGCACTGAAGCTTTCTTT
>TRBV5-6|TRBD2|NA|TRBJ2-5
CASSLGPGTSGQETQYF
TGTGCCAGCAGCTTGGGTCCCGGGACTAGCGGACAAGAGACCCAGTACTTC
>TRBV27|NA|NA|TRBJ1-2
CASSLSGNYGYTF
TGTGCCAGCAGTTTATCTGGGAACTATGGCTACACCTTC
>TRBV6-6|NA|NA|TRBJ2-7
CASSYYTTRDEQYF
TGTGCCAGCAGTTACTATACAACTAGGGACGAGCAGTACTTC
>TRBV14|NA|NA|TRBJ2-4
CASSRQRGANIQYF
TGTGCCAGCAGCCGCCAAAGGGGCGCGAACATTCAGTACTTC
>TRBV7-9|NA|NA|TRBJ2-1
CASSLLGRENNEQFF
TGTGCCAGCAGCCTGCTTGGCCGGGAAAACAATGAGCAGTTCTTC
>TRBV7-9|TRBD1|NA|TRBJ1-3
CASSSKADRGHGNTIYF
TGTGCCAGCAGCTCGAAAGCCGACAGGGGGCATGGAAACACCATATATTTT
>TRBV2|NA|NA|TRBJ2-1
CASSSAGHRSEQFF
TGTGCCAGCAGTTCCGCAGGTCATAGGAGTGAGCAGTTCTTC
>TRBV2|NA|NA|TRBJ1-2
CASSEAGGQKWNYGYTF
TGTGCCAGCAGTGAAGCGGGAGGACAGAAATGGAACTATGGCTACACCTTC
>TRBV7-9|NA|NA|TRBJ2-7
CASSLGITEIYEQYF
TGTGCCAGCAGCTTAGGGATAACAGAGATCTACGAGCAGTACTTC
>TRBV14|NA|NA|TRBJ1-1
CASSQNPSGTEAFF
TGTGCCAGCAGCCAAAATCCTTCGGGCACTGAAGCTTTCTTT
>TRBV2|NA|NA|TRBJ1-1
CASSELAGVLIEAFF
TGTGCCAGCAGTGAATTGGCGGGGGTATTGATTGAAGCTTTCTTT